A selection of T cell receptor beta chains follows, all from one sample in a study of CD8+CD57+ T cells in acquired aplastic anemia. In TCRdb, the reads were re-called with MiXCR into one record per CDR3 protein. The table has roughly 160,000 distinct CDR3 sequences, under 75% seen once. Sequencing was performed on sorted CD4+, CD8+, or CD8+CD57+ T cells (not recorded which) from PBMCs. The receptor set was obtained from a human donor in good health. Both conserved end residues are part of each CDR3. The order of the fields is clone size, V gene, D gene, CDR3 length, J gene, CDR3 DNA, CDR3 protein. A D gene is named only where the DNA matches it firmly. Expanded clones are given a class, and other clones once, few, many or no size at all.

-	TRBV2	-	13	TRBJ2-7	TGTGCCAGCAGTGTTGGGACCACTCGTGAGCAGTACTTC	CASSVGTTREQYF
-	TRBV7-9	-	12	TRBJ1-5	TGTGCCAGCAGCTTAGGCGTGTCACCCCAGCATTTT	CASSLGVSPQHF
-	TRBV5-4	-	13	TRBJ1-6	TGTGCCAGCAGCCCCCAACCGAGATCACCCCTCCACTTT	CASSPQPRSPLHF
once	TRBV9	-	14	TRBJ1-3	TGTGCCAGCAGCCGGGAGAGCTCTGGAAACACCATATATTTT	CASSRESSGNTIYF
few	TRBV10-3	TRBD2	18	TRBJ2-2	TGTGCCATCAGTGGGCCGGGTAGCGGGGGTTCGAACACCGGGGAGCTGTTTTTT	CAISGPGSGGSNTGELFF
-	TRBV12-3/TRBV12-4	-	13	TRBJ2-5	TGTGCCAGCAGTTTAGGACAGAGAGAGACCCAGTACTTC	CASSLGQRETQYF
few	TRBV6-1	-	15	TRBJ2-1	TGTGCCAGCAGTGAAGGACAGCCCTCCTACAATGAGCAGTTCTTC	CASSEGQPSYNEQFF
-	TRBV6-1	-	12	TRBJ2-5	TGTGCCAGCAGTGAGAGGCACGGGACCCAGTACTTC	CASSERHGTQYF
-	TRBV19	TRBD1	15	TRBJ1-4	TGTGCCAGTAGTATTGGGACAGGTTTTAATGAAAAACTGTTTTTT	CASSIGTGFNEKLFF
-	TRBV7-2	TRBD1	16	TRBJ2-7	TGTGCCAGCAGCACGAGCCGGGACAGGGTCCGTGGGGAGCAGTACTTC	CASSTSRDRVRGEQYF
-	TRBV29-1	-	14	TRBJ2-5	TGCAGCGCCGGTCGCTCCGGGACCTCCGAGACCCAGTACTTC	CSAGRSGTSETQYF